The 10 T cell receptor beta chains reported below all come from one sample, sequenced in a study of post-analysis software for immune sequencing data. Broader study findings: Patients used several TRBV segments, including TRBV5-6, TRBV5-1 and TRBV20-1, more often than controls.

Unique molecular identifiers were carried by the TCR beta cDNA libraries. TCRdb passed the PCR reads through MiXCR, listing each CDR3 protein once. The sample includes 750,000 to 900,000 distinct CDR3 sequences, around 45% of them seen just once. Their specific antigens are unknown. Source material: blood. Every receptor here comes from a girl aged 5-17 years with multiple sclerosis.

Only a few counts were recorded for this clonotype. J is TRBJ1-4 and V is TRBV29-1; 7 nucleotides line up with TRBD1. J gave up 11 bases and V 7 bases, and 7 bases lay outside the gene matches. CDR1 is SQVTM, CDR2 ANQGSEA, per germline. The CDR3 runs 11 residues. The CDR3 protein is CSAGTEGKLFF. CDR3 DNA: TGCAGCGCCGGGACAGAGGGGAAACTGTTTTTT.

This clonotype was counted between two and nine times. This sequence joins TRBV12-3 or TRBV12-4 and TRBJ2-7; tentatively, D is TRBD2 (6 bases). V lost 6 bases, J lost 3 bases, and 15 bases lay in between. The CDR3 extends over 14 amino acids. The CDR3 loop is CASRSRVEGYEQYF. CDR3 DNA: TGTGCCAGCAGGAGCAGGGTGGAGGGCTACGAGCAGTACTTC.

The chain combines TRBV9 with TRBJ2-3; D may be TRBD2 (5 bases). CDR3 length: 14 residues. Germline V gene sequence: CDR1 SGDLS, CDR2 YYNGEE. Trimming cost V 0 bases and J 3 bases, with 8 bases left between them. Here the CDR3 reads CASSVGGDTDTQYF. The CDR3 DNA is TGTGCCAGCAGCGTAGGGGGAGATACAGATACGCAGTATTTT.

The table lists this clonotype with a few counts. The gene calls are TRBV29-1 and TRBJ1-1; D ambiguous. CDR1 and CDR2 (germline): SQVTM, ANQGSEA. The CDR3 extends over 12 amino acids. The CDR3 DNA reads TGCACCACGTTGTACCCAATCTTCGGGGCTTTCTTT. This translates into CTTLYPIFGAFF.

The V and J genes are TRBV7-9 and TRBJ2-7; 7 bases line up with TRBD2. V shed 3 bases and J 0 bases; nucleotides not matched to a gene: 8. CDR1 and CDR2 (germline): SEHNR, FQNEAQ (reference sequence). The CDR3 contains 16 residues. The CDR3 reads CASSFPSAGFSYEQYF. The CDR3 coding sequence is TGTGCCAGCAGCTTCCCCTCAGCGGGATTCTCCTACGAGCAGTACTTC.

The J gene is TRBJ2-1, the V gene TRBV15; D gene ambiguous. Trimming left V 6 bases short and J 3 bases short, with 6 bases between. The CDR3 totals 12 residues. Germline V gene data show CDR1 as LNHNV and CDR2 as YYDKDF (reference sequence). CDR3 DNA sequence: TGTGCCACCAGTTCTGACTACAATGAGCAGTTCTTC. Translating it yields CATSSDYNEQFF. The entire variable domain, with the rest obtained from reference TRBV15 and TRBJ2-1, is as follows: DAMVIQNPRYQVTQFGKPVTLSCSQTLNHNVMYWYQQKSSQAPKLLFHYYDKDFNNEADTPDNFQSRRPNTSFCFLDIRSPGLGDTAMYLCATSSDYNEQFFGPGTRLTVL.

The chain couples TRBV28 to TRBJ2-1; a possible D gene is TRBD2 (5 bases). The last part of the DNA fits TRBJ2-7 better; the J call may be wrong. CDR3 length: 14 residues. CDR1 is MDHEN and CDR2 is SYDVKM in the germline V gene. As DNA, the CDR3 is TGTGCCAGCAGTACCCGGACTGTCGGCAATGAGCAGTACTTC. Amino acid sequence: CASSTRTVGNEQYF.

V usage is TRBV12-3 or TRBV12-4 and J usage is TRBJ2-1; 9 positions agree with TRBD1. The V and J ends lost 2 bases and 2 bases, in that order; junction bases with no gene match: 16. The CDR3 spans 20 residues. CDR3 in amino acids: CASSLTVGQGSYGAYNEQFF. DNA for the CDR3: TGTGCCAGCAGTTTAACTGTTGGACAGGGGTCTTACGGAGCCTACAATGAGCAGTTCTTC.

V usage is TRBV21-1 and J usage is TRBJ1-1; the table's D call, TRBD1, was not checked against the DNA. TRBV21-1 is assigned pseudogene status. The CDR3 runs to 16 residues. CDR3 loop: CASSKDRGRSGNEAFF. For the CDR3, the DNA is TGTGCCAGCAGCAAAGACAGGGGGCGTTCGGGCAATGAAGCTTTCTTT.

This chain links TRBV20-1 with TRBJ2-1, with D perhaps TRBD1 (6 bases). Germline V lookup: CDR1 DFQATT, CDR2 SNEGSKA (reference sequence). Trimming removed 1 base at V and 0 bases at J, with 10 bases between. The CDR3 contains 15 residues. CDR3 residues: CSARGQDSSYNEQFF. The CDR3 DNA follows: TGCAGTGCTAGAGGGCAGGACAGCTCCTACAATGAGCAGTTCTTC.